This paragraph reports one T cell receptor (beta chain). It lacks a known antigen. Base qualities are missing; no much larger clone stands one base away. The source of the sample is a study of blood T cell repertoires in COVID-19 (dated by TCRdb to between 2020 and 2021). In terms of the full investigation: Samples covering the acute and convalescent phases of COVID-19 were provided by collaborators in the United States, Italy and Spain. The material from the prospective study consisted of cDNA or gDNA derived from T cells, B-cell-depleted T cells, or PBMCs. The samples were drawn from the first 160 participants of the ongoing ImmuneRACE study and from 950 to 1,500 subjects provided by 6 global collaborators. The sample metadata nearly always contained a de-identified subject ID, COVID-19 status, age in years and sex. Deeply sampled blood TCRbeta repertoires from subjects exposed to, actively infected with, or recovered from COVID-19 were included in the dataset. Where available, HLA class I and class II types were obtained from metadata supplied by the sample provider rather than from assay-based typing. A freely available public database, intended as a resource for researchers studying the immune response to SARS-CoV-2, is where the repertoires were released. Overall results and qualifications from the work: Clinical and demographic metadata were provided uncurated, with the amount varying by source and participant.

The immunoSEQ Assay, a bias-controlled multiplex PCR, was used to amplify TCRbeta CDR3 regions from genomic DNA. Per the authors' processing: Within the assay, amplification of reference gene primers was used to estimate how many nucleated cells each sample contained. To quantify the absolute abundance of each unique TCRbeta CDR3 rearrangement, sequence reads were collapsed and filtered. For each sample, productive Simpson clonality was calculated as the square root of Simpson's diversity index across productive rearrangements. TCRdb carries this immuneACCESS record with in-frame sequences only. Its versions omit some clonotypes, under half of them owing to an unresolved V gene in the studies checked, with the rest unexplained. V, J and clone size are those of that table, while D and trimming were read from the DNA. The sample profile shows fewer than 35,000 clones; more than 75% of them were found once. The top ten hold roughly 7.9% of the sample.

Collaborating institutions collected whole blood in K2EDTA tubes following their own protocols. For TCRbeta analysis, collaborators shipped samples as frozen whole blood, isolated PBMCs, or DNA extracted from either of those sample types. Reading the germline V gene (reference sequence) gives CDR1 SEHNR and CDR2 FQNEAQ. There are 15 amino acids in the CDR3, from cysteine to phenylalanine inclusive. Left in the record is the CDR3 DNA by itself, 45 bases read in frame from the first base. Relative to germline, V is 8 bases shorter and J is 1 base shorter, with 16 bases between their ends. The chain is made from TRBV7-9 and TRBJ2-3; no D segment can be confidently identified. This receptor was identified in a man between 65 and 85 years old with active or convalescent COVID-19. Sequencing used peripheral blood. The CDR3 in this case is CASVPLTRGTDTQYF. The DNA sequence is given as TGTGCCAGCGTCCCCCTCACCCGGGGCACAGATACGCAGTATTTT.